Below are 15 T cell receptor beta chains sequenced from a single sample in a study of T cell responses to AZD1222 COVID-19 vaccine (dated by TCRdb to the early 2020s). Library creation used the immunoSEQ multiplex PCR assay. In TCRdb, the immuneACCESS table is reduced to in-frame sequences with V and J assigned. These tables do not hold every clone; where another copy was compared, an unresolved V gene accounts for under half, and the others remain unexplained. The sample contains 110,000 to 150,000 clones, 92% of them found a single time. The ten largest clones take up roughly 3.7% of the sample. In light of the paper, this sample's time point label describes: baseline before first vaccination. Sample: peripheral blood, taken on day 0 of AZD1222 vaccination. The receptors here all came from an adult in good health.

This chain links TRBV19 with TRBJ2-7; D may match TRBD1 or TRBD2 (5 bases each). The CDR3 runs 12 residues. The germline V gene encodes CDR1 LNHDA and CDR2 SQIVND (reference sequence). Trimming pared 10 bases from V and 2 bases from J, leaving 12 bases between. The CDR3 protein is CATTGPTYEQYF. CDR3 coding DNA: TGTGCCACCACGGGACCAACCTACGAGCAGTACTTC.

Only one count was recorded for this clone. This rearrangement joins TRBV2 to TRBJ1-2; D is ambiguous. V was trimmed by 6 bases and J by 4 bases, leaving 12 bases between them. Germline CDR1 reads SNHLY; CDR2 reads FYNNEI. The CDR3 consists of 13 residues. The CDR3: CASSETIRYGYTF. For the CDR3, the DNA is TGTGCCAGCAGCGAAACGATCCGCTATGGCTACACCTTC. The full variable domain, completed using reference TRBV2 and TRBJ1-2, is EPEVTQTPSHQVTQMGQEVILRCVPISNHLYFYWYRQILGQKVEFLVSFYNNEISEKSEIFDDQFSVERPDGSNFTLKIRSTKLEDSAMYFCASSETIRYGYTFGSGTRLTVV.

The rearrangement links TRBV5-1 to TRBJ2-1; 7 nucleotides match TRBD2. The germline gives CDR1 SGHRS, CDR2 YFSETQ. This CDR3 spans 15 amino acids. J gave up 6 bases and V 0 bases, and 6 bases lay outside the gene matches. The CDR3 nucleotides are TGCGCCAGCAGCTTGGCCGGACTAGTGTTCAATGAGCAGTTCTTC. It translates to CASSLAGLVFNEQFF.

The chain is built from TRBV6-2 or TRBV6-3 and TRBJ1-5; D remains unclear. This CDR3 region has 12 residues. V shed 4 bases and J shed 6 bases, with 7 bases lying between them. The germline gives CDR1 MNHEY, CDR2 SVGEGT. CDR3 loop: CASSSGSQPQHF. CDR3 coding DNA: TGTGCCAGCAGTTCCGGAAGTCAGCCCCAGCATTTT.

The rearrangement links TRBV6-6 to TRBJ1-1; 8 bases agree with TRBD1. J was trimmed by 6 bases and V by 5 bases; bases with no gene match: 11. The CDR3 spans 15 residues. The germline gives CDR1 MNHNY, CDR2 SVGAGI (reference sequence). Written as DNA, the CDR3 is TGTGCCAGCAGTCAGCGACAGGGGTTGTTGTCTGAAGCTTTCTTT. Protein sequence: CASSQRQGLLSEAFF.

CDR3 in amino acids: CASSERQGYEQYF. CDR3 bases: TGTGCCAGCAGTGAACGGCAGGGATACGAGCAGTACTTC. The V and J genes are TRBV6-1 and TRBJ2-7, with TRBD1 as a possible D gene (5 bases). Germline CDR1 MNHNS, CDR2 SASEGT. V dropped 2 bases and J dropped 4 bases, with 9 bases sitting between them. The CDR3 has 13 residues.

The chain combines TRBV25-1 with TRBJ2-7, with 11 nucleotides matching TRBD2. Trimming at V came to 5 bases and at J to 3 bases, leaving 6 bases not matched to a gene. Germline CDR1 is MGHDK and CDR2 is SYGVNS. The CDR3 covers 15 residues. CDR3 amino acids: CASSRATSGNYEQYF. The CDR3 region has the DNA TGTGCCAGCAGTCGCGCGACTAGCGGGAACTACGAGCAGTACTTC.

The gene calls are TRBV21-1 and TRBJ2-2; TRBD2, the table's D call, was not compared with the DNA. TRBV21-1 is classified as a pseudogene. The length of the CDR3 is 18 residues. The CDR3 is CASSRGQKGISNTGELFF. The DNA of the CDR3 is TGTGCCAGCAGCAGAGGCCAAAAAGGTATTTCGAACACCGGGGAGCTGTTTTTT.

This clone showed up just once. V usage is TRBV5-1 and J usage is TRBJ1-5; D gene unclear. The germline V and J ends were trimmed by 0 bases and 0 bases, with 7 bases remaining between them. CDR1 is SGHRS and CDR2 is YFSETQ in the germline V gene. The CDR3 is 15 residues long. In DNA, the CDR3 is TGCGCCAGCAGCTTGGAGGGATATAGCAATCAGCCCCAGCATTTT. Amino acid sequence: CASSLEGYSNQPQHF.

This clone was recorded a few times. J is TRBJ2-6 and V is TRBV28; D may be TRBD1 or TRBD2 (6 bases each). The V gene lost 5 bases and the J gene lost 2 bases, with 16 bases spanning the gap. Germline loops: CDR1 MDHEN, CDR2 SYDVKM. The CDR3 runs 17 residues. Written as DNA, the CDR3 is TGTGCCAGCAGTCCCGGGACATGGAGGGCTGGGGCCAACGTCCTGACTTTC. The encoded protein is CASSPGTWRAGANVLTF.

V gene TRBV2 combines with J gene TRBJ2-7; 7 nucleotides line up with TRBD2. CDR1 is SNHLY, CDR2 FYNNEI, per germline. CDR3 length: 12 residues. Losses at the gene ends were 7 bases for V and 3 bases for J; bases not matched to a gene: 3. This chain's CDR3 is CASTGTNYEQYF. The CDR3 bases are TGTGCCAGCACCGGGACTAACTACGAGCAGTACTTC.

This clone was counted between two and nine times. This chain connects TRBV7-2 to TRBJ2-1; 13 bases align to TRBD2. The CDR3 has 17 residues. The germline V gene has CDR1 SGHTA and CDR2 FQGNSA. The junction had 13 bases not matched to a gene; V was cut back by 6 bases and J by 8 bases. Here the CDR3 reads CASSRFGLAGVIDEQFF. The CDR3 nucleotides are TGTGCCAGCAGTCGGTTTGGACTAGCGGGAGTCATAGATGAGCAGTTCTTC.

The CDR3 bases are TGTGCCAGCAGCCACGGGACTAGCGGGGGGGGAGATACGCAGTATTTT. Amino acid sequence: CASSHGTSGGGDTQYF. The rearrangement uses TRBV9 and TRBJ2-3; the match to TRBD2 covers 16 bases. V trimming: 4 bases; J trimming: 5 bases; junction bases outside the gene matches: 4. The CDR3 covers 16 residues. The germline V gene encodes CDR1 SGDLS and CDR2 YYNGEE.

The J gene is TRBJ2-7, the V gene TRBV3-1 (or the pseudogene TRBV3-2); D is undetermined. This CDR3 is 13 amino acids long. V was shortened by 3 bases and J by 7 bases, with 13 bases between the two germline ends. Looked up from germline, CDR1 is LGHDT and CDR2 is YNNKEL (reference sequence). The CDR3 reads CASSHQASGEQYF. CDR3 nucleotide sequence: TGTGCCAGCAGCCATCAGGCCTCCGGTGAGCAGTACTTC.

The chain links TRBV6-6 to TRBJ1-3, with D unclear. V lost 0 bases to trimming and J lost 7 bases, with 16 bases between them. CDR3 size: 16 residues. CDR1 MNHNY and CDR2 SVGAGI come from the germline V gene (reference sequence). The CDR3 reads CASSYSMRGSGNTIYF. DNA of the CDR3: TGTGCCAGCAGTTACTCGATGCGGGGATCGGGGAACACCATATATTTT.